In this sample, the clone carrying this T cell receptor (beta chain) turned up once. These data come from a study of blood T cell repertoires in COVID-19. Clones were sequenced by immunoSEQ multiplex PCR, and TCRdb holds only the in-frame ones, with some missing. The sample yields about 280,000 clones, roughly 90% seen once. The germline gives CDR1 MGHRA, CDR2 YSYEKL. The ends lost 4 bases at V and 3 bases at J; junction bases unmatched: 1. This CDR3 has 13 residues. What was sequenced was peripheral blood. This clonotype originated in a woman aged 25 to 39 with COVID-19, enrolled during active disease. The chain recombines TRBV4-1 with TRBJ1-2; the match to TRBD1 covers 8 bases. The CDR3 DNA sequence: TGCGCCAGCAGCCCGGACAGGGACTATGGCTACACCTTC. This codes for CASSPDRDYGYTF.